A selection of T cell receptor beta chains follows, all from one sample in a study of technical replicates of blood from a handful of donors. Data came from immunoSEQ multiplex PCR; TCRdb stores just in-frame clones and leaves some out. This table holds tens of thousands of clones, 91% found once. The source material was T cells isolated from PBMCs. The receptor source for this set is a human donor in good health. Some clones in this sample may be carry-over from other donors' samples. CDR3s include the opening cysteine and the closing phenylalanine or tryptophan. Each record gives: V gene, D gene, J gene, clone size, CDR3 protein, CDR3 DNA. D genes are given only for firm matches. Clone size is stated in some rows and not others, as once, few, many or a class when expanded.

TRBV19	.	TRBJ2-6	.	CASTGAGANVLTF	TGTGCCAGTACAGGGGCTGGGGCCAACGTCCTGACTTTC
TRBV19	TRBD1	TRBJ2-1	.	CASSISQGANNEQFF	TGTGCCAGTAGTATTTCCCAGGGGGCTAACAATGAGCAGTTCTTC
TRBV11-2	.	TRBJ1-3	.	CASSLDRNTIYF	TGTGCCAGCAGCTTAGACAGAAACACCATATATTTT
TRBV5-1	TRBD2	TRBJ2-2	.	CASSTGLAGVAGELFF	TGCGCCAGCAGCACTGGACTAGCGGGAGTGGCAGGGGAGCTGTTTTTT
TRBV10-1	.	TRBJ2-7	.	CASSESKSSYEQYF	TGCGCCAGCAGTGAGTCTAAGAGCTCCTACGAGCAGTACTTC
TRBV9	TRBD2	TRBJ2-1	.	CASSVSGSSNEQFF	TGTGCCAGCAGCGTTAGCGGGAGCAGCAATGAGCAGTTCTTC
TRBV5-1	.	TRBJ2-5	.	CASSSGQLETQYF	TGCGCCAGCAGCTCAGGACAGTTAGAGACCCAGTACTTC
TRBV7-9	TRBD1	TRBJ1-2	.	CASSTTLDRGYGYTF	TGTGCCAGCAGCACCACCCTGGACAGGGGCTATGGCTACACCTTC
TRBV7-6	.	TRBJ1-3	.	CASSSTGEDGNTIYF	TGTGCCAGCAGCTCCACGGGGGAAGATGGAAACACCATATATTTT
TRBV9	TRBD1	TRBJ1-2	.	CASSVGQGAHYGYTF	TGTGCCAGCAGCGTAGGGCAGGGGGCCCACTATGGCTACACCTTC
TRBV4-1	TRBD2	TRBJ2-7	few	CASSHSSGSMYF	TGCGCCAGCAGCCATTCTAGCGGGAGTATGTACTTC
TRBV10-1	.	TRBJ1-1	.	CASSDFGAGNTEAFF	TGCGCCAGCAGTGATTTTGGTGCGGGGAACACTGAAGCTTTCTTT
TRBV5-5	.	TRBJ1-1	.	CASSGLSLTEAFF	TGTGCCAGCAGCGGGCTCTCCCTCACTGAAGCTTTCTTT
TRBV27	TRBD1	TRBJ2-2	.	CASSQTGTGGYGGELFF	TGTGCCAGCAGCCAAACCGGGACAGGGGGCTACGGCGGGGAGCTGTTTTTT
TRBV5-6	TRBD1	TRBJ2-7	.	CASSSYRDRSYEQYF	TGTGCCAGCAGCTCGTACCGGGACAGGTCCTACGAGCAGTACTTC
TRBV19	.	TRBJ2-7	.	CASSSQEAGAIYEQYF	TGTGCCAGTAGTAGCCAAGAAGCAGGGGCTATCTACGAGCAGTACTTC
TRBV19	.	TRBJ2-1	.	CASSPTGNNEQFF	TGTGCCAGTAGCCCCACCGGGAACAATGAGCAGTTCTTC
TRBV9	.	TRBJ1-1	.	CASSVGGRTEAFF	TGTGCCAGCAGCGTAGGGGGGAGGACTGAAGCTTTCTTT
TRBV5-5	.	TRBJ2-7	.	CASSRGNEQYF	TGTGCCAGCAGCAGAGGCAACGAGCAGTACTTC
TRBV11-2	.	TRBJ1-3	.	CASSFYRTSGNTIYF	TGTGCCAGCAGCTTTTACAGAACCTCTGGAAACACCATATATTTT
TRBV7-8	TRBD2	TRBJ2-1	few	CASSSSGGGAYNEQFF	TGTGCCAGCAGTTCCTCAGGCGGGGGGGCCTACAATGAGCAGTTCTTC
TRBV7-3	.	TRBJ2-1	.	CASSLLGGALYNEQFF	TGTGCCAGCAGCTTATTGGGCGGGGCGTTGTACAATGAGCAGTTCTTC
TRBV5-8	.	TRBJ1-5	.	CASSLGVHSNQPQHF	TGTGCCAGCAGCTTGGGCGTCCATAGCAATCAGCCCCAGCATTTT
TRBV15	TRBD2	TRBJ2-7	.	CATSRDLASGTRQYF	TGTGCCACCAGCAGAGATTTGGCTAGCGGGACCAGGCAGTACTTC
TRBV6-5	.	TRBJ1-5	.	CASRASGGEQPQHF	TGTGCCAGCAGGGCGAGTGGGGGCGAACAGCCCCAGCATTTT
TRBV9	.	TRBJ1-2	.	CASSVVTNYGYTF	TGTGCCAGCAGCGTAGTAACTAACTATGGCTACACCTTC
TRBV7-9	.	TRBJ1-1	few	CASSLAHRDYEAFF	TGTGCCAGCAGCTTAGCACACAGGGACTATGAAGCTTTCTTT